These 23 T cell receptor beta chains were all obtained from the same sample, sequenced in a study of cytomegalovirus exposure and HLA in healthy donors. The repertoire was sequenced with immunoSEQ multiplex PCR; TCRdb's copy has only in-frame clones and lacks some. Of about 170,000 clones detected, 70% to 90% appear once; the ten largest clones hold around 2%. Sequencing was carried out using PBMCs. The receptors were gathered from a woman younger than 35 in good health and CMV-seronegative.

The chain has TRBV5-6 and TRBJ1-1; D is unresolved. The CDR3 has 13 amino acids. V lost 0 bases, J lost 4 bases, and 7 bases lay in between. The germline V gene encodes CDR1 SGHDT and CDR2 YYEEEE. For the CDR3, the DNA is TGTGCCAGCAGCTTGGTGGGGAGCACTGAAGCTTTCTTT. Encoded protein: CASSLVGSTEAFF.

The chain combines TRBV19 with TRBJ2-1; 10 positions agree with TRBD2. Germline V gene data show CDR1 as LNHDA and CDR2 as SQIVND (reference sequence). Losses at the gene ends were 9 bases for V and 3 bases for J; bases not matched to a gene: 5. CDR3 length equals 14 residues. CDR3 sequence reads: CASRGTSVYNEQFF. Written as DNA, the CDR3 is TGTGCCAGCCGTGGGACTAGCGTCTACAATGAGCAGTTCTTC.

CDR3 in DNA: TGTGCCAGCTCACCAGATAGTGGGCCCTATGGCTACACCTTC. Translated: CASSPDSGPYGYTF. The chain joins TRBV18 to TRBJ1-2; D is unclear. Germline V gene data show CDR1 as KGHSH and CDR2 as LQKENI. CDR3 length equals 14 residues. Trimming took 2 bases from V and 4 from J, leaving 11 bases between them.

This clone was observed a few times. The CDR3 is CASSVDTGNYGYTF. The CDR3 coding sequence is TGTGCCAGCAGCGTAGATACAGGGAACTATGGCTACACCTTC. V gene TRBV9 combines with J gene TRBJ1-2; D possibly corresponds to TRBD1 (6 bases). CDR1 and CDR2 (germline): SGDLS, YYNGEE. Deletions cut 0 bases from V and 2 bases from J, with 8 bases between. This CDR3 is 14 amino acids long.

The chain is built from TRBV27 and TRBJ2-7, with 7 nucleotides matching TRBD1. CDR1 is MNHEY, CDR2 SMNVEV, per germline (reference sequence). This CDR3 contains 15 residues. Trimming cost V 5 bases and J 0 bases; bases outside gene matches: 7. As DNA, the CDR3 is TGTGCCAGCAGTCCCACGACAGGGTCCTCCTACGAGCAGTACTTC. Protein sequence: CASSPTTGSSYEQYF.

The CDR3 nucleotides read TGTGCCAGCAGCTTTAACGGGGGGATCGGTACCAATGAGCAGTTCTTC. Its translation: CASSFNGGIGTNEQFF. The chain employs TRBV7-9 and TRBJ2-1; 7 bases line up with TRBD2. The CDR3 has 16 residues. Per the germline V gene, CDR1 is SEHNR and CDR2 is FQNEAQ (reference sequence). Losses at the gene ends were 3 bases for V and 6 bases for J; bases not matched to a gene: 11.

The V and J genes are TRBV2 and TRBJ1-2, with 9 bases matching TRBD1. This CDR3 is built from 14 residues. Trimming took 5 bases from V and 4 from J; bases not matched to a gene: 5. The germline gives CDR1 SNHLY, CDR2 FYNNEI. Written as DNA, the CDR3 is TGTGCCAGCAGTTGGGACAGGGTGGCCTATGGCTACACCTTC. It is translated as CASSWDRVAYGYTF. The whole variable domain, remainder taken from reference TRBV2 and TRBJ1-2, is EPEVTQTPSHQVTQMGQEVILRCVPISNHLYFYWYRQILGQKVEFLVSFYNNEISEKSEIFDDQFSVERPDGSNFTLKIRSTKLEDSAMYFCASSWDRVAYGYTFGSGTRLTVV.

The CDR3 sequence is CASSLYPTSGTGYEQYF. Here the CDR3 DNA reads TGCGCCAGCAGCTTGTACCCGACGTCCGGGACAGGATACGAGCAGTACTTC. The chain couples TRBV5-1 to TRBJ2-7; TRBD1 matches 8 bases. V was clipped by 1 base and J by 4 bases; unmatched bases: 13. The germline V gene has CDR1 SGHRS and CDR2 YFSETQ. CDR3 length: 17 amino acids.

The V gene is TRBV5-1, the J gene TRBJ2-6, with D hard to call. This CDR3 spans 13 amino acids. Trimming removed 4 bases at V and 3 bases at J, with 5 bases between. Per the germline V gene, CDR1 is SGHRS and CDR2 is YFSETQ. DNA of the CDR3: TGCGCCAGCAGCCCGGGTGGGGCCAACGTCCTGACTTTC. This translates into CASSPGGANVLTF.

The chain employs TRBV7-2 and TRBJ2-1, with TRBD2 matching 11 bases. Germline V gives CDR1 SGHTA, CDR2 FQGNSA. This CDR3 comprises 17 residues. V trimming: 5 bases; J trimming: 10 bases; junction bases outside the gene matches: 16. CDR3 coding DNA: TGTGCCAGCAGCAACCGCCCGACCCAGACTAGCGGGAACGAGCAGTTCTTC. Its protein is CASSNRPTQTSGNEQFF. The full variable domain, with the rest looked up from reference TRBV7-2 and TRBJ2-1, is GAGVSQSPSNKVTEKGKDVELRCDPISGHTALYWYRQSLGQGLEFLIYFQGNSAPDKSGLPSDRFSAERTGGSVSTLTIQRTQQEDSAVYLCASSNRPTQTSGNEQFFGPGTRLTVL.

This clone was detected once. The rearrangement uses TRBV10-1 and TRBJ1-4; 7 bases are a match to TRBD1. This CDR3 has 14 amino acids. The J segment lost 4 bases and the V segment lost 8 bases, leaving 7 bases of the junction unmatched. Germline V gene sequence: CDR1 WNHNN, CDR2 SYGVQD (reference sequence). CDR3 nucleotide sequence: TGCGCCAGCTCCGAGGGGACAGATAATGAAAAACTGTTTTTT. Protein product: CASSEGTDNEKLFF.

The chain recombines TRBV6-5 with TRBJ1-5; 7 nucleotides match TRBD1. The CDR3 covers 12 residues. The junction had 5 bases not matched to a gene; V was cut back by 4 bases and J by 11 bases. Germline assignment: CDR1 MNHEY and CDR2 SVGAGI. The CDR3 reads CASSSRTGAQHF. Here the CDR3 DNA reads TGTGCCAGCAGTTCCCGGACAGGAGCCCAGCATTTT.

The chain employs TRBV4-3 and TRBJ2-7, with a tentative D call TRBD1 (6 bases). Germline CDR1 reads LGHNA; CDR2 reads YSLEER. There are 17 residues in the CDR3. Trimming took 3 bases from V and 1 from J, leaving 19 bases between them. CDR3 amino acids: CASSHSDRTATSYEQYF. DNA for the CDR3: TGCGCCAGCAGCCATTCTGATCGGACAGCGACTTCCTACGAGCAGTACTTC.

This clone has more than one count but fewer than ten. The rearrangement links TRBV6-1 to TRBJ1-1; perhaps TRBD1 as D (6 bases). CDR1 is MNHNS and CDR2 is SASEGT in the germline V gene. Trimming removed 0 bases from V and 7 bases from J, with 24 bases in between. This CDR3 has 18 amino acids. The CDR3 nucleotides are TGTGCCAGCAGTGAAGCTATCTGGGTGAACAGGGACAAGGGTGAAGCTTTCTTT. Translating gives CASSEAIWVNRDKGEAFF.

The chain employs TRBV5-6 and TRBJ2-7; D is unclear. Germline CDR1 SGHDT, CDR2 YYEEEE. The CDR3 has 16 residues. V lost 4 bases and J lost 0, with 17 bases in between. The CDR3 region is CASSQIDSLGSYEQYF. The CDR3 DNA follows: TGTGCCAGCAGCCAGATCGACTCCCTGGGCTCCTACGAGCAGTACTTC.

The chain is built from TRBV27 and TRBJ1-1, with D uncertain. Germline V gene sequence: CDR1 MNHEY, CDR2 SMNVEV (reference sequence). V was clipped by 6 bases and J by 3 bases, with 14 bases between them. This CDR3 region has 14 residues. In nucleotides, the CDR3 is TGTGCCAGCAGCCCTTCCTACGTGGACACTGAAGCTTTCTTT. The encoded protein is CASSPSYVDTEAFF.

The chain uses TRBV2 and TRBJ1-2, with 8 bases matching TRBD1. From germline, CDR1 is SNHLY and CDR2 FYNNEI. V lost 6 bases, J lost 0 bases, and 6 bases stayed unmatched. CDR3 length equals 15 residues. The CDR3 here is CASRARGQANYGYTF. The CDR3 coding sequence is TGTGCCAGCAGAGCCAGGGGGCAAGCTAACTATGGCTACACCTTC.

The rearrangement links TRBV15 to TRBJ2-1; TRBD2 aligns across 7 bases. The trim removed 1 base at V and 4 bases at J, leaving 7 bases unmatched. CDR1 is LNHNV, CDR2 YYDKDF, per germline (reference sequence). This CDR3 comprises 16 residues. The CDR3 DNA sequence: TGTGCCACCAGCAGAGCTCCTAGCGGACTATACAATGAGCAGTTCTTC. This encodes CATSRAPSGLYNEQFF.

J is TRBJ1-4 and V is TRBV7-9, with D possibly being TRBD1 (6 bases). Germline loops: CDR1 SEHNR, CDR2 FQNEAQ (reference sequence). The length of the CDR3 is 14 residues. V lost 5 bases and J lost 4, with 11 bases in between. The CDR3 loop reads CASSQPGHNEKLFF. The CDR3 nucleotides are TGTGCCAGCAGCCAACCGGGACATAATGAAAAACTGTTTTTT.

The chain joins TRBV5-1 to TRBJ1-1; possibly TRBD1 for D (5 bases). V shed 4 bases and J shed 4 bases, with 14 bases lying between them. This CDR3 has 14 residues. CDR1 and CDR2 from the germline V gene are SGHRS and YFSETQ. CDR3 coding DNA: TGCGCCAGCAGCACGGAAAGTAGGGGCACTGAAGCTTTCTTT. It codes for CASSTESRGTEAFF.

This rearrangement joins TRBV10-3 to TRBJ1-1; D unclear. V lost 10 bases, J lost 5 bases, and 17 bases lay in between. The CDR3 extends over 13 amino acids. In germline, CDR1 is ENHRY, CDR2 SYGVKD. The CDR3 bases are TGTGCCACCCGGACCGGGGTAATTACTGAAGCTTTCTTT. Protein: CATRTGVITEAFF.

The chain combines TRBV10-3 with TRBJ2-3; weak D call: TRBD1 (5 bases). CDR1 and CDR2 from the germline V gene are ENHRY and SYGVKD. V lost 8 bases and J 0 bases, leaving 6 bases between the germline ends. This CDR3 region has 12 residues. CDR3 protein: CAISGSTDTQYF. The CDR3 nucleotides are TGTGCCATCTCAGGGAGCACAGATACGCAGTATTTT.

This chain connects TRBV19 to TRBJ2-1; 10 nucleotides line up with TRBD2. Germline lookup yields CDR1 LNHDA and CDR2 SQIVND (reference sequence). The V segment lost 7 bases and the J segment 5 bases; nucleotides outside the gene matches: 5. The length of the CDR3 is 14 residues. CDR3 nucleotides: TGTGCCAGTAACCCGGGACTAGCGAACAATGAGCAGTTCTTC. This sequence encodes CASNPGLANNEQFF.